This T cell receptor (beta chain) is from a study of T cell changes during pregnancy in multiple sclerosis. Using immunoSEQ multiplex PCR, the repertoire was profiled, and TCRdb retains in-frame clones only, with some absent. The sample contains roughly 34,000 clones, about 90% of which appear only once. Germline V CDR1 and CDR2: KGHSH, LQKENI. The CDR3 is 19 amino acids. Germline trimming cut 3 bases from V and 8 bases from J; bases unmatched to any gene: 18. This TCR came from a female donor with multiple sclerosis, enrolled in a pregnancy study. This chain connects TRBV18 to TRBJ2-3; the match to TRBD1 covers 12 bases. The specimen comprised CD8+ T cells from peripheral blood mononuclear cells, sampled in the third trimester of pregnancy. The CDR3 here is CASSPFTILPGQGALTQYF. DNA for the CDR3: TGTGCCAGCTCACCTTTTACAATACTACCGGGACAGGGGGCGCTTACGCAGTATTTT. Supplemented by reference TRBV18 and TRBJ2-3, the full variable domain reads NAGVMQNPRHLVRRRGQEARLRCSPMKGHSHVYWYRQLPEEGLKFMVYLQKENIIDESGMPKERFSAEFPKEGPSILRIQQVVRGDSAAYFCASSPFTILPGQGALTQYFGPGTRLTVL.